Sequencing of this T cell receptor (beta chain) was carried out in a study of T cell repertoires in cytomegalovirus infection. Turning to the study itself: CMV epitopes, recently identified HLA-C-restricted and well-studied HLA-B-restricted, were used. From public TCR beta signatures came an indication of both CMV infection and matching HLA type.

This clonotype turned up a few times. Its antigen is unknown. Study observations and caveats: CMV-specific HLA-C-restricted TCR beta clonotypes dominated the ex vivo response.

CDR1 and CDR2 from the germline V gene are ENHRY and SYGVKD. CDR3 size: 18 residues. V was clipped by 5 bases and J by 3 bases; unmatched bases: 15. TCRdb recomputed calls from the reads with MiXCR, one row per CDR3 protein. This table holds under 40,000 distinct CDR3 sequences, roughly 49% found once. Sequenced here: CD8+ T cells from cultured PBMCs, sampled from culture after CMV antigen stimulation. The sequence derives from a human donor in good health (CMV status not recorded). Some clones in this sample may be carry-over from other donors' samples. J is TRBJ2-3 and V is TRBV10-3; 9 bases are shared with TRBD1. The CDR3 region has the DNA TGTGCCATCAGTTCGGCGGGTGTTGAGGACAGGGGAACAGATACGCAGTATTTT. Its protein product is CAISSAGVEDRGTDTQYF.